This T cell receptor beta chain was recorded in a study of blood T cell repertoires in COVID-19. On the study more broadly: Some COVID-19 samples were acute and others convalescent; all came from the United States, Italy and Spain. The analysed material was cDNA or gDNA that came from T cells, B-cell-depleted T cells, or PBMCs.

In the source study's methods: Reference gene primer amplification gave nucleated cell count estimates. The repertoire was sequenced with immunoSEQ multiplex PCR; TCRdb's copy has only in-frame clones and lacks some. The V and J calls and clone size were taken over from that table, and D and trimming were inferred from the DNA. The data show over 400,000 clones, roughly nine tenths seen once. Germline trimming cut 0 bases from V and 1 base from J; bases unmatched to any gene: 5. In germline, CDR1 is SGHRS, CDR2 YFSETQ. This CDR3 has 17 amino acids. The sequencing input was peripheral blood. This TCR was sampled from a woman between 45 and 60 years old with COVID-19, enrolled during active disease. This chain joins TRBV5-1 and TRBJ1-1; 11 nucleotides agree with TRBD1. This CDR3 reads CASSLGTGGHSNTEAFF. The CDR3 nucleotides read TGCGCCAGCAGCTTGGGGACAGGGGGCCATTCGAACACTGAAGCTTTCTTT.